This T cell receptor beta chain was sequenced during a study of CD8 T cells in Susac syndrome. An input of about 0.5 to 1 ug of RNA was subjected to reverse transcription using random hexamers. TCRdb reprocessed the immunoSEQ multiplex PCR reads via MiXCR and lists one record per CDR3 protein. In the table there are 250,000 to 350,000 distinct CDR3 sequences, about 85% of which are singletons. Trimming cost V 1 base and J 7 bases, with 8 bases left between them. The CDR3 runs 13 residues. Peripheral blood CD8+ and CD4+ T cells were profiled by TCR beta sequencing. The TCR comes from a human donor with multiple sclerosis. Sequencing was carried out using CD8+ T cells from PBMCs. The gene calls are TRBV12-3 or TRBV12-4 and TRBJ2-1, with D unresolved. Here the CDR3 reads CASSLETWNEQFF. Here the CDR3 DNA reads TGTGCCAGCAGTTTAGAAACTTGGAATGAGCAGTTCTTC.